This TCR beta chain was retrieved from a study of read filtering for tumor transcriptome and immune sequencing. Study information: By R-ISS, stages I, II and III held about 8, 15 and 7 patients. TCR-mapped reads were about 4.05 to 11 million with IR-seq versus roughly 80 to 1273 with RNA-seq. Study results and limitations: RNA-seq captured clonotypes less deeply and reliably than IR-seq.

Per the germline V gene, CDR1 is DFQATT and CDR2 is SNEGSKA (reference sequence). This CDR3 has 15 amino acids. V lost 4 bases to trimming and J lost 2 bases; unmatched junction nucleotides: 10. The library was built from around 380 ng RNA with molecular barcoded adaptors for alpha/delta and beta/gamma chains. TCRdb reprocessed the reads via MiXCR and lists one record per CDR3 protein. The sample holds 40,000 or so distinct CDR3 sequences; 11% to 15% are singletons and the top ten take less than 20%. Bone marrow was sampled from every patient at the time of active disease. There are many counts of this clonotype. Antigen: not known.

Sequences were obtained from a population of CD138-negative cells sorted from bone marrow. V and J are TRBV20-1 and TRBJ1-1; 7 bases align to TRBD1. This clonotype originated in a donor aged 40 or older with multiple myeloma. The CDR3 nucleotides are TGCAGTGCTACCAAACCGGGACAGCCTAACACTGAAGCTTTCTTT. Amino acid sequence: CSATKPGQPNTEAFF.